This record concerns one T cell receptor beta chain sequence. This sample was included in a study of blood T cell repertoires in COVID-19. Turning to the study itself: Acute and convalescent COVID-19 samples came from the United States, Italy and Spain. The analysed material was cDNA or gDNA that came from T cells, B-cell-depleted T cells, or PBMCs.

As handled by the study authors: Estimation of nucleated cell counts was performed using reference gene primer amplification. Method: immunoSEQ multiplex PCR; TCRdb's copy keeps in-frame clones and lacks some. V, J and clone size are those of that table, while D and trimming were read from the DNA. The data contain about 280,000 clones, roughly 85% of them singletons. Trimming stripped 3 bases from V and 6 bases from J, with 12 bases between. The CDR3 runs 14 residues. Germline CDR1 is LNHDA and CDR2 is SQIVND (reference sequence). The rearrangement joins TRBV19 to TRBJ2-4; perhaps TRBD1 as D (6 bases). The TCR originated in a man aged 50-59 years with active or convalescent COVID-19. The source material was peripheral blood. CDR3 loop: CASSISQGPNIQYF. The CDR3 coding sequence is TGTGCCAGTAGTATCTCCCAGGGGCCAAACATTCAGTACTTC.